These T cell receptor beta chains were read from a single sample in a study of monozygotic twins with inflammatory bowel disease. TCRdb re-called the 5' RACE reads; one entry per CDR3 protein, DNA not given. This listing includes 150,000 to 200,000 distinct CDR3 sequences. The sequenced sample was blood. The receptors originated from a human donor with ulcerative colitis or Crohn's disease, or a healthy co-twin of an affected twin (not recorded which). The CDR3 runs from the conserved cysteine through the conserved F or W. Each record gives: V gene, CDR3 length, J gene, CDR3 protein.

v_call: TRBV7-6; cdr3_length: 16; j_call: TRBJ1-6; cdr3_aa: CASSLAEGQYNSPLHF
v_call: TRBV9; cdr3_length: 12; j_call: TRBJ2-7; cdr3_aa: CASRPGGFEQYF
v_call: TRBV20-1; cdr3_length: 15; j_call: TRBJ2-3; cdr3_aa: CSARELDRGTDTQYF
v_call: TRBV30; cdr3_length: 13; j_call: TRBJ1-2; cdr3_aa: CAWMVTGVYGYTF
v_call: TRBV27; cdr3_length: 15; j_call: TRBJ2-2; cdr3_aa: CASSSGGTSPGELFF
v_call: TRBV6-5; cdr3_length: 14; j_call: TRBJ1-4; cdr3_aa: CASSYGPGGEKLFF
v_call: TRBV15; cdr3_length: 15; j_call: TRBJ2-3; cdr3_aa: CATSSSGGSRDTQYF
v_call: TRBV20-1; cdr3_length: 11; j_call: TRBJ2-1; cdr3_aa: CSARLINEQFF
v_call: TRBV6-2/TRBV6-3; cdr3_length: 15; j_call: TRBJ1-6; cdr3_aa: CASSGRKALNSPLHF
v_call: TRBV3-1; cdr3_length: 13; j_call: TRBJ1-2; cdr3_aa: CASSTGTGLWYTF
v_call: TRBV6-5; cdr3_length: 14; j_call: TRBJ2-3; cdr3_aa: CASSYRGLTDTQYF
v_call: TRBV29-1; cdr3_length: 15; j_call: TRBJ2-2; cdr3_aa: CSARGTSGNAGELFF
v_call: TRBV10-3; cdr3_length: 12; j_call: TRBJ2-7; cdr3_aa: CAISENGYEQYF
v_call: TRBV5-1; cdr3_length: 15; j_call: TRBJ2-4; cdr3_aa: CASSLEGEAKNIQYF
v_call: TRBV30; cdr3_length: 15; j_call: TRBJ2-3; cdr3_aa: CAWIHSGGHVYTQYF
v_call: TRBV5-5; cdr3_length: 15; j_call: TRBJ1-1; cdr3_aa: CASSTMSSSNTEAFF
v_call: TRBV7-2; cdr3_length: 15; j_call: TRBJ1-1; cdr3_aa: CASSLAWGGGTEAFF
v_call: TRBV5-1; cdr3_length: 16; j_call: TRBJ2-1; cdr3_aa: CASSLASGSPYNEQFF
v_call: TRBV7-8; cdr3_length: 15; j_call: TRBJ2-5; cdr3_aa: CASSLESPGEETQYF
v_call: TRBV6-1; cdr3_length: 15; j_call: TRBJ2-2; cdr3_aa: CASRDTGTVTGELFF
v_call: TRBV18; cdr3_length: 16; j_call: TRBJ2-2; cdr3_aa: CASSPTTTTYTGELFF
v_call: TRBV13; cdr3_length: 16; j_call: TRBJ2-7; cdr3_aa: CASSLSGDGRSYEQYF